The 14 T cell receptor beta chains listed next were all sequenced from one sample in a study of T cells in Graves' hyperthyroidism and ophthalmopathy. Amplified regions were TCR beta CDR3 sequences from RNA transcripts. A set of HTBI primers served as the primers for a first-round RT-PCR of the TCR CDR3. TCRdb itself ran the multiplex PCR reads through MiXCR, one entry per CDR3 protein. Of roughly 420,000 distinct CDR3 sequences detected, approximately 13% appear once; the ten largest clones hold 5% to 6%. The sequenced sample consisted of blood. These receptors all come from a woman younger than 30 with Graves' hyperthyroidism.

This chain links TRBV29-1 with TRBJ2-7; no reliable D call. With 4 bases removed from V and 2 bases from J, the gap between germline ends came to 9 bases. Germline-derived CDR1 and CDR2 are SQVTM and ANQGSEA. The CDR3 totals 12 residues. The CDR3 DNA reads as TGCAGCGTTGGCCCGACAACCTACGAGCAGTACTTC. Its protein product is CSVGPTTYEQYF.

The sample holds many counts of this clonotype. The rearrangement joins TRBV7-9 to TRBJ1-1; no clear D gene. Germline loops: CDR1 SEHNR, CDR2 FQNEAQ (reference sequence). The CDR3 runs 11 residues. Trimming pared 3 bases from V and 8 bases from J, leaving 7 bases between. In DNA, the CDR3 is TGTGCCAGCAGCTTGAGATCAGAAGCTTTCTTT. It translates to CASSLRSEAFF.

The rearrangement links TRBV14 to TRBJ1-2, with a possible D match to TRBD1 (5 bases). Germline loops: CDR1 SGHDN, CDR2 FVKESK. Trimming shortened V by 2 bases and J by 8 bases, and 12 bases separated the two germline ends. The CDR3 extends over 13 amino acids. CDR3 nucleotides: TGTGCCAGCAGCCAACTGGCAGGGTACGGCTACACCTTC. Its translation is CASSQLAGYGYTF.

This clonotype was observed at least ten times. The chain links TRBV11-2 to TRBJ2-1, with D maybe TRBD2 (6 bases). Trimming removed 2 bases from V and 15 bases from J, with 20 bases in between. The germline V gene has CDR1 SGHAT and CDR2 FQNNGV. The CDR3 consists of 14 residues. Here the CDR3 reads CASSLKGYGTSMFF. In DNA form, the CDR3 reads TGTGCCAGCAGCTTAAAAGGGTACGGGACTTCTATGTTCTTC.

This clonotype was picked up a small number of times. The chain recombines TRBV30 with TRBJ1-1; TRBD1 is a possible D gene (6 bases). This CDR3 region has 13 residues. Germline loops: CDR1 GTSNPN, CDR2 SVGIG (reference sequence). V was cut by 3 bases and J by 4 bases, with 12 bases left in between. CDR3 protein: CAWRRVGGTEAFF. CDR3 DNA: TGTGCCTGGAGGCGTGTAGGGGGCACTGAAGCTTTCTTT.

This clonotype was picked up a small number of times. The chain combines TRBV13 with TRBJ1-2; no reliable D call. CDR1 and CDR2 (germline): PRHDT, FYEKMQ (reference sequence). This CDR3 has 14 amino acids. The V gene lost 1 base and the J gene lost 8 bases, with 14 bases spanning the gap. The DNA for the CDR3 is TGTGCCAGCAGCTTAGTTTCGCCAGTCTTGGGCTACACCTTC. It translates to CASSLVSPVLGYTF.

This chain connects TRBV9 to TRBJ2-7; TRBD2 might be the D (5 bases). Looked up from germline, CDR1 is SGDLS and CDR2 is YYNGEE. V was trimmed by 5 bases and J by 5 bases, leaving 20 bases between them. The CDR3 loop spans 15 amino acids. CDR3 nucleotide sequence: TGTGCCAGCAGTTCGAGGGCGGAATTAGACAACGAGCAGTACTTC. This encodes CASSSRAELDNEQYF.

This chain connects TRBV6-4 to TRBJ2-4, with 7 bases aligning to TRBD1. The CDR3 sequence is 17 residues long. The germline gives CDR1 MRHNA, CDR2 SNTAGT. The trim removed 4 bases at V and 0 bases at J, leaving 9 bases unmatched. The CDR3 coding sequence is TGTGCCAGCAGTGGTGACAGGGAAACACTAGCCAAAAACATTCAGTACTTC. This sequence encodes CASSGDRETLAKNIQYF.

The V and J genes are TRBV6-5 and TRBJ2-5, with 13 bases lining up with TRBD2. The germline V gene encodes CDR1 MNHEY and CDR2 SVGAGI. The CDR3 length is 16 residues. Trimming removed 2 bases from V and 4 bases from J; junction bases left unmatched: 4. The CDR3 region is CASSYTGTSGIETQYF. In nucleotides, the CDR3 is TGTGCCAGCAGTTACACCGGGACTAGCGGGATAGAGACCCAGTACTTC.

This chain links TRBV20-1 with TRBJ2-3; TRBD2 aligns across 8 bases. Germline-derived CDR1 and CDR2 are DFQATT and SNEGSKA (reference sequence). This CDR3 is built from 12 residues. V gave up 0 bases and J gave up 12 bases; unmatched junction bases: 5. CDR3 nucleotide sequence: TGCAGTGCTAGAGATCGAGTAGCGGGACAGTATTTT. Translated: CSARDRVAGQYF.

V gene TRBV12-3 or TRBV12-4 combines with J gene TRBJ2-5, with 8 bases aligning to TRBD1. This CDR3 has 13 amino acids. V shed 6 bases, J shed 5 bases, and the junction held 5 bases outside the gene matches. The CDR3 reads CASRTGGSETQYF. Here the CDR3 DNA reads TGTGCCAGCAGAACAGGGGGTTCCGAGACCCAGTACTTC.

V is TRBV5-6 and J is TRBJ2-5; the D is unclear. The germline V gene has CDR1 SGHDT and CDR2 YYEEEE. The CDR3 contains 15 residues. The V gene lost 4 bases and the J gene lost 3 bases, with 16 bases spanning the gap. The CDR3 spells CASSPLGGREETQYF. CDR3 in DNA: TGTGCCAGCAGCCCTTTGGGCGGAAGAGAAGAGACCCAGTACTTC.

The J gene is TRBJ2-7, the V gene TRBV6-6, with D perhaps TRBD2 (5 bases). Germline V gives CDR1 MNHNY, CDR2 SVGAGI (reference sequence). The CDR3 length is 16 residues. Trimming stripped 0 bases from V and 1 base from J, with 13 bases between. The DNA of the CDR3 is TGTGCCAGCAGTTACTCGTCAAGGACGGGGTCCTACGAGCAGTACTTC. It encodes CASSYSSRTGSYEQYF.

This clonotype was counted many times. The chain couples TRBV12-3 or TRBV12-4 to TRBJ1-2; unclear D gene. Trimming stripped 5 bases from V and 4 bases from J, with 17 bases between. This CDR3 contains 15 residues. The DNA for the CDR3 is TGTGCCAGCAGTCTGGGAGCCACAAAAAGCTATGGCTACACCTTC. It encodes CASSLGATKSYGYTF.